This T cell receptor (beta chain) was observed in a study of read filtering for tumor transcriptome and immune sequencing. Molecular barcoded adaptors covering alpha/delta and beta/gamma chains were used on around 400 ng RNA. In TCRdb, the reads were re-called with MiXCR into one record per CDR3 protein. The sample has 100,000 to 150,000 distinct CDR3 sequences, about an eighth seen once. Looked up from germline, CDR1 is MDHEN and CDR2 is SYDVKM. The trim removed 6 bases at V and 4 bases at J, leaving 9 bases unmatched. The CDR3 sequence is 15 residues long. This clonotype was recorded many times. The clonotype originates from a donor aged 40 or over with multiple myeloma. The rearrangement joins TRBV28 to TRBJ2-1; 7 nucleotides align to TRBD2. The sequencing sample was made of a population of CD138-negative cells sorted from bone marrow. The CDR3 here is CASSLATSRYNEQFF. For the CDR3, the DNA is TGTGCCAGCAGCCTCGCGACTAGCAGATACAATGAGCAGTTCTTC.